This T cell receptor beta chain was captured by sequencing in a study of monozygotic twins with inflammatory bowel disease. TCRdb re-called the 5' RACE reads, yielding one record per CDR3 amino acid sequence without DNA. The table lists about 380,000 distinct CDR3 sequences, with around 2.6% in the top ten. On this clonotype itself: Its cognate antigen is unknown.

Study-level points and caveats: The authors note that differing immunosuppressive treatments may have added variability to patient repertoires. Among the T cells, different subtypes could not be distinguished.

This clonotype originated in a human donor with ulcerative colitis or Crohn's disease, or a healthy co-twin of an affected twin (not recorded which). The sequencing input was blood.

CDR3 sequence reads: CASAASGGQEETQYF. The gene calls are TRBV5-1 and TRBJ2-5; TCRdb calls TRBD2, which cannot be checked without DNA. Germline V gives CDR1 SGHRS, CDR2 YFSETQ. The CDR3 consists of 15 residues.